The T cell receptor (beta chain) under discussion was sequenced for a study of blood T cell repertoires in COVID-19. Original data processing: Amplified reference gene primers provided the basis for estimating nucleated cell counts. Sequenced by immunoSEQ multiplex PCR; TCRdb stores in-frame clones only, minus some. The D gene and trimming were derived from the DNA, and the V and J assignments and clone size from that table. The profile covers 85,000 to 120,000 clones, with approximately 80% appearing a single time and less than 5% taken by the ten largest. The CDR3 runs to 13 residues. In germline, CDR1 is SGHTA, CDR2 FQGNSA. V was cut by 1 base and J by 4 bases, with 7 bases left in between.

The chain employs TRBV7-2 and TRBJ2-5; a possible D gene is TRBD1 (6 bases). The source material was peripheral blood. The receptor was derived from a human donor in a cohort sampled during active COVID-19. CDR3 in DNA: TGTGCCAGCAGCTTAGGAGGGGGAGAGACCCAGTACTTC. Translation: CASSLGGGETQYF.